One T cell receptor (beta chain) is described in this entry. This clonotype has only a few counts. Its binding antigen is unknown. No clone much larger than this one lies a single base away; base qualities are absent. CDR1 is given as SEHNR and CDR2 as FQNEAQ, both from the germline V gene (reference sequence). The CDR3, from cysteine to phenylalanine, totals 14 residues. Solely the CDR3 DNA is kept, with 42 bases framed from the first base. V was cut back by 4 bases and J by 4 bases, leaving a gap of 12 bases between them. This specimen comes from a study of identical twins (dated by TCRdb to the mid-2010s). Background on the whole study: To test whether fetal clonotypes persist, the study used deep sequencing on TCR alpha and beta repertoires from monozygotic twins, unrelated adults of various ages, and cord blood. To rule out contamination, the twin experiments were replicated at different times with different library preparation protocols. Here is what the overall study found, with its caveats: Abundant cord blood beta clonotypes carried fewer insertions; young adult naive repertoires showed a weaker similar trend, while memory repertoires showed none. In monozygotic twins, out-of-frame TCR alpha sharing was systematically underestimated by recombination models, although the models agreed with sharing between unrelated individuals. Zero-insertion analyses could be partly confounded by invariant T cells such as MAIT and iNKT, although diverse VJ usage argued against such confounding for most clonotypes. Excess twin sharing in beta out-of-frame sequences was weaker because fewer shared sequences lowered the signal-to-noise ratio. Because the same donors could not be followed over many years, the conclusions depended on cross-sectional statistical analysis. Compared with coincidental sharing between unrelated individuals, out-of-frame TCR alpha sequences shared between twins had an excess of sequences with low generation probability.

To prepare the library, 5' RACE was applied. Instrument on record: Illumina HiSeq 2000. A universal primer binding site was introduced by template switching, and a unique molecular identifier was present in the final cDNA, enabling accurate counting of TCR cDNA molecules. First-strand cDNA for TCR alpha and beta chains was synthesized from specific primers in the conserved constant-segment region. To control for contamination, each cDNA library was double barcoded with a SMART-Mk sample barcode plus Illumina barcodes. TruSeq adapter sequences along with Illumina sample barcodes were introduced in two successive PCR steps. The TCR alpha and beta cDNA libraries were sequenced on the Illumina HiSeq platform using custom primers. The authors' analysis ran thus. Raw reads were processed with MiGEC to extract unique molecular identifiers, and MiXCR was used to determine CDR3 positions. Recombination models were inferred per individual with the repgenHMM and IGoR tools using an EM algorithm. The analysis of shared clonotypes was done with the tcR package in R, with sharing normalized by the product of cloneset sizes. To study raw recombination without the effects of thymic and clonal selection, out-of-frame nonproductive sequences were analyzed. TCRdb itself trimmed the public reads at Q25 with fastp, ran MiXCR and retained productive beta chains. Identical CDR3 protein sequences are pooled into one entry, listed with their most common genes and DNA. The V and J calls come from TCRdb's annotation, not from the publication. Across this sample there are about 470,000 distinct CDR3 sequences, with 20% to 25% seen only once. About 2.9% of the sample goes to the ten largest clones.

Only healthy Caucasian donors were included. The twin cohort comprised three pairs of female monozygotic twins, all aged roughly 18 to 29 years. Positive isolation kits from Invitrogen were used to isolate the CD4+ and CD8+ T cell populations. These data were likewise used in another study, on T cells expressing NK-cell markers. As the second publication notes: TCR beta-chain repertoires were profiled in sorted CD3+CD56+NKG2C+, CD3+CD56+NKG2C- and CD3+CD56-NKG2C+ T-cell subsets from eight donors. Among the eight sequenced donors, only one was HCMV-seronegative, while the other seven were HCMV-seropositive. In several experiments an anti-gammadeltaTCR antibody was added to restrict sorting to alphabetaTCR-expressing T cells. In roughly 6 donors, the dominant CD3+CD56+NKG2C+ clonotypes ranked among the top 10 CD8+ clonotypes, making up roughly 1.0-8% of CD8+ T cells. Those dominant clonotypes were again the most abundant among CD3+CD56-NKG2C+ cells in a handful of donors, at roughly 25-60.1%. It remained unclear whether the expanded NKG2C-expressing T cell clones were specific for HCMV antigens. The eight sequenced donors were randomly selected healthy volunteers, three men and five women. HCMV-specific IgG was detected in serum with a commercial ELISA kit to determine HCMV serostatus. MIGEC was used to demultiplex reads and group reads by UMI, and MiTCR was used to assemble and quantify clonotypes. To exclude erroneous sequences, only TCR cDNA sequences supported by at least two reads were retained. The tcR package was used for downstream repertoire analysis, and clonotypes were matched across fractions by CDR3 nucleotide sequence plus V segment. VDJmatch was used to annotate antigen specificity against VDJdb, with one amino acid substitution in CDR3 permitted.

Sequenced input: CD4+ T cells sorted from blood. Recombination linked TRBV7-9 to TRBJ2-3; no D gene call is confident. The TCR was taken from a woman aged 18-35 years in good health. CDR3 region: CASSWYRGADTQYF. The base sequence is TGTGCCAGCAGCTGGTACAGAGGAGCAGATACGCAGTATTTT. Where the CDR3 stops, the reference TRBV7-9 and TRBJ2-3 genes take over; the full variable domain is DTGVSQNPRHKITKRGQNVTFRCDPISEHNRLYWYRQTLGQGPEFLTYFQNEAQLEKSRLLSDRFSAERPKGSFSTLEIQRTEQGDSAMYLCASSWYRGADTQYFGPGTRLTVL.